The 25 T cell receptor beta chains in this list originate from one sample, sequenced in a study of CD8 T cells in ankylosing spondylitis. TCRdb re-derived calls from the 5' RACE reads in MiXCR, one entry per CDR3 protein. The table records about 340,000 distinct CDR3 sequences, about 15% of them present only once. Material for sequencing was blood, either unsorted or a sorted T cell fraction (not recorded which). Source of these receptors: a male donor with ankylosing spondylitis or in good health (not recorded which).

This clonotype came up many times. This chain connects TRBV18 to TRBJ1-2; D unresolved. The CDR3 has 15 amino acids. Trimming took 3 bases from V and 6 from J, leaving 17 bases between them. The V gene's germline CDR1 is KGHSH and CDR2 LQKENI. The CDR3 bases are TGTGCCAGCTCACCTTCTTCGGGGTTGGGCGATGGCTACACCTTC. It encodes CASSPSSGLGDGYTF.

CDR3 in amino acids: CASSQGGRPSANTQYF. The DNA of the CDR3 is TGTGCCAGCAGCCAAGGAGGTCGCCCCTCCGCGAATACGCAGTATTTT. The J gene is TRBJ2-3, the V gene TRBV14, with unresolved D. Trimming pared 1 base from V and 7 bases from J, leaving 18 bases between. Looked up from germline, CDR1 is SGHDN and CDR2 is FVKESK. This CDR3 is built from 16 residues. The whole variable domain, remainder taken from reference TRBV14 and TRBJ2-3, is EAGVTQFPSHSVIEKGQTVTLRCDPISGHDNLYWYRRVMGKEIKFLLHFVKESKQDESGMPNNRFLAERTGGTYSTLKVQPAELEDSGVYFCASSQGGRPSANTQYFGPGTRLTVL.

In its sample, this clonotype was seen a few times. The V gene is TRBV5-1, the J gene TRBJ2-6; D uncertain. CDR1 is SGHRS, CDR2 YFSETQ, per germline. V gave up 0 bases and J gave up 0 bases, with 7 bases separating them. The CDR3 runs to 16 residues. CDR3 sequence (DNA): TGCGCCAGCAGCTTGGAACTTCCCTCTGGGGCCAACGTCCTGACTTTC. It codes for CASSLELPSGANVLTF.

This clonotype was recorded a few times. The chain employs TRBV4-1 and TRBJ2-1; TRBD2 aligns across 11 bases. Germline V lookup: CDR1 MGHRA, CDR2 YSYEKL. V lost 6 bases and J lost 2; bases outside the gene matches: 3. The CDR3 is 15 amino acids. CDR3 protein: CASRTGLAAYNEQFF. CDR3 DNA: TGCGCCAGCAGGACGGGACTAGCGGCCTACAATGAGCAGTTCTTC.

At least ten counts were recorded for this clonotype. V and J are TRBV12-3 or TRBV12-4 and TRBJ1-1; D may be TRBD1 (6 bases). Deletions cut 5 bases from V and 0 bases from J, with 13 bases between. The CDR3 loop spans 15 amino acids. CDR3 coding DNA: TGTGCCAGCAGTGGACAGTTTTTCATGAACACTGAAGCTTTCTTT. Residues: CASSGQFFMNTEAFF.

This clonotype showed up just a few times. The chain is built from TRBV2 and TRBJ2-7, with D possibly TRBD1 on 5 matching bases. Trimming took off 6 bases at V and 4 bases at J, with 19 bases between the two ends. The CDR3 runs 15 residues. CDR1 and CDR2 from the germline V gene are SNHLY and FYNNEI. DNA for the CDR3: TGTGCCAGCAGCGGCGACAGAGCCCCAGAGTACGAGCAGTACTTC. This gives the protein CASSGDRAPEYEQYF.

The V and J genes are TRBV7-9 and TRBJ1-1; TRBD1 might be the D (5 bases). Germline V gene lookup returns CDR1 SEHNR and CDR2 FQNEAQ (reference sequence). The CDR3 sequence is 16 residues long. Trimming took 5 bases from V and 2 from J, leaving 18 bases between them. The CDR3 coding sequence is TGTGCCAGCAGCCCCCCGATCGGCAGGGCCAACACTGAAGCTTTCTTT. Translated: CASSPPIGRANTEAFF.

The rearrangement links TRBV18 to TRBJ1-2; D might be TRBD1 (6 bases). The germline V gene encodes CDR1 KGHSH and CDR2 LQKENI. Trimming cost V 2 bases and J 6 bases, with 10 bases left between them. The CDR3 length is 13 residues. Here the CDR3 DNA reads TGTGCCAGCTCACCAAACAGGGCCCATGGCTACACCTTC. Translation gives CASSPNRAHGYTF. The full variable domain, with the rest looked up from reference TRBV18 and TRBJ1-2, is NAGVMQNPRHLVRRRGQEARLRCSPMKGHSHVYWYRQLPEEGLKFMVYLQKENIIDESGMPKERFSAEFPKEGPSILRIQQVVRGDSAAYFCASSPNRAHGYTFGSGTRLTVV.

The chain uses TRBV12-3 or TRBV12-4 and TRBJ2-2; 7 bases fit TRBD2. The V and J ends lost 6 bases and 8 bases, in that order; junction bases with no gene match: 15. The CDR3 has 16 amino acids. The CDR3 region is CASSPRSGTRGGELFF. In DNA form, the CDR3 reads TGTGCCAGCAGCCCTCGAAGCGGGACTCGGGGGGGGGAGCTGTTTTTT.

This clonotype was seen a few times. CDR3 residues: CASTFDRFSYEQYF. For the CDR3, the DNA is TGTGCCAGCACCTTCGACAGGTTCTCCTACGAGCAGTACTTC. The chain links TRBV11-2 to TRBJ2-7, with D maybe TRBD1 (6 bases). Germline-derived CDR1 and CDR2 are SGHAT and FQNNGV. The CDR3 runs 14 residues. Trimming left V 7 bases short and J 0 bases short, with 13 bases between.

The chain couples TRBV5-5 to TRBJ2-1, with 13 bases aligning to TRBD2. The CDR3 totals 16 residues. V lost 4 bases to trimming and J lost 5 bases; unmatched junction nucleotides: 6. The germline V gene has CDR1 SGHKS and CDR2 YYEKEE (reference sequence). This CDR3 reads CASSAKGLAGNNEQFF. The CDR3 region has the DNA TGTGCCAGCAGCGCTAAGGGACTAGCGGGAAACAATGAGCAGTTCTTC.

This clonotype was seen at least ten times. The chain couples TRBV29-1 to TRBJ2-5; 8 bases fit TRBD1. V was pared by 7 bases and J by 4 bases, with 11 bases of the junction left unmatched. Germline V gives CDR1 SQVTM, CDR2 ANQGSEA. CDR3 length: 14 residues. The CDR3 nucleotides are TGCAGCGCCCGCCCCATGACAGGGGCAGAGACCCAGTACTTC. Translating gives CSARPMTGAETQYF. The whole variable domain, remainder taken from reference TRBV29-1 and TRBJ2-5, is SAVISQKPSRDICQRGTSLTIQCQVDSQVTMMFWYRQQPGQSLTLIATANQGSEATYESGFVIDKFPISRPNLTFSTLTVSNMSPEDSSIYLCSARPMTGAETQYFGPGTRLLVL.

The V gene is TRBV24-1, the J gene TRBJ2-2; D gene unclear. Per the germline V gene, CDR1 is KGHDR and CDR2 is SFDVKD. Trimming cost V 11 bases and J 0 bases, with 9 bases left between them. This CDR3 is built from 13 residues. The CDR3 sequence is CASGEPNTGELFF. The CDR3 nucleotides are TGTGCCAGCGGTGAGCCGAACACCGGGGAGCTGTTTTTT.

This clonotype was counted ten times or more. The V gene is TRBV5-1, the J gene TRBJ1-6; D gene ambiguous. Trimming took off 0 bases at V and 7 bases at J, with 14 bases between the two ends. The CDR3 runs to 16 residues. Germline loops: CDR1 SGHRS, CDR2 YFSETQ. The CDR3 here is CASSLGTTIANSPLHF. Written as DNA, the CDR3 is TGCGCCAGCAGCTTGGGGACGACTATAGCGAATTCACCCCTCCACTTT.

The chain couples TRBV30 to TRBJ1-1, with 8 bases identical to TRBD1. CDR3 length: 16 residues. The V gene end was trimmed by 2 bases and the J gene end by 3 bases; junction bases not matched to a gene: 11. The germline V gene has CDR1 GTSNPN and CDR2 SVGIG (reference sequence). CDR3 nucleotides: TGTGCCTGGAGTTCTCGGACAGGGTCAAAACACACTGAAGCTTTCTTT. Translating gives CAWSSRTGSKHTEAFF.

This clonotype was found a few times. V usage is TRBV21-1 and J usage is TRBJ1-2. TRBV21-1 is labeled a pseudogene. The CDR3 is made up of 8 amino acids. Written as DNA, the CDR3 is TGTGCCAGCAGCAAGCGACACTTC. Residues: CASSKRHF.

The J gene is TRBJ2-2, the V gene TRBV11-2; D tentatively fits TRBD1 or TRBD2 (6 bases each). The germline V and J ends were trimmed by 5 bases and 3 bases, with 16 bases remaining between them. CDR1 is SGHAT, CDR2 FQNNGV, per germline. The CDR3 sequence is 16 residues long. CDR3 sequence (DNA): TGTGCCAGCAGCCGTGAGGGGGGCAGGTACACCGGGGAGCTGTTTTTT. Translated, it gives CASSREGGRYTGELFF.

The chain employs TRBV20-1 and TRBJ2-1; D is undetermined. The CDR3 runs to 13 residues. The germline V and J ends were trimmed by 0 bases and 7 bases, with 10 bases remaining between them. The V gene's germline CDR1 is DFQATT and CDR2 SNEGSKA (reference sequence). The CDR3 DNA follows: TGCAGTGCTAGAGATTTACTACTAAATGAGCAGTTCTTC. Its translation: CSARDLLLNEQFF.

This chain uses TRBV6-1 with TRBJ2-1; D is unresolved. CDR1 MNHNS and CDR2 SASEGT come from the germline V gene. CDR3 length: 13 amino acids. Trimming took 5 bases from V and 8 from J, leaving 13 bases between them. CDR3: CASSRTAEDEQFF. The DNA for the CDR3 is TGTGCCAGCAGTAGAACGGCCGAGGATGAGCAGTTCTTC.

V and J are TRBV12-3 or TRBV12-4 and TRBJ2-7; no clear D gene. Trimming stripped 0 bases from V and 2 bases from J, with 11 bases between. CDR3 length equals 15 residues. CDR3 nucleotides: TGTGCCAGCAGTTTAGCCCAACGGCTTGCCTACGAGCAGTACTTC. Translating gives CASSLAQRLAYEQYF.

This clonotype was counted many times. This sequence joins TRBV11-2 and TRBJ2-7, with 8 bases matching TRBD1. The CDR3 length is 16 residues. V shed 3 bases, J shed 7 bases, and the junction held 14 bases outside the gene matches. Germline CDR1 reads SGHAT; CDR2 reads FQNNGV. CDR3 sequence reads: CASSFYFQGARWEQYF. The CDR3 DNA is TGTGCCAGCAGCTTCTACTTCCAGGGGGCGCGGTGGGAGCAGTACTTC.

The chain has TRBV7-9 and TRBJ2-1; D is unresolved. The CDR3 is 10 residues long. V was shortened by 6 bases and J by 9 bases, with 6 bases between the two germline ends. CDR1 and CDR2 from the germline V gene are SEHNR and FQNEAQ (reference sequence). In DNA, the CDR3 is TGTGCCAGCAGTTTTACTGAGCAGTTCTTC. As protein: CASSFTEQFF.

The chain couples TRBV10-3 to TRBJ2-3, with 10 bases identical to TRBD2. J was trimmed by 2 bases and V by 6 bases; bases with no gene match: 5. The germline gives CDR1 ENHRY, CDR2 SYGVKD. The CDR3 length is 15 residues. The CDR3 nucleotides are TGTGCCATCAGCTTAGCGGGAGGTTACACAGATACGCAGTATTTT. Translation gives CAISLAGGYTDTQYF.

This clonotype was seen more than once but under ten times. The chain has TRBV5-1 and TRBJ2-7; D is tentatively TRBD1 or TRBD2 (6 bases each). V gave up 1 base and J gave up 5 bases, with 16 bases separating them. CDR1 and CDR2 (germline): SGHRS, YFSETQ. CDR3 length: 15 residues. The CDR3 coding sequence is TGCGCCAGCAGCTTGTTACAGGGAGGTAGCGACGAGCAGTACTTC. Protein sequence: CASSLLQGGSDEQYF.

This clonotype was seen a few times. J is TRBJ1-1 and V is TRBV5-1, with D unresolved. CDR3 length equals 14 residues. The germline V gene encodes CDR1 SGHRS and CDR2 YFSETQ. Trimming removed 4 bases from V and 6 bases from J, with 16 bases in between. The CDR3 sequence is CASSMQPTSSEAFF. CDR3 DNA sequence: TGCGCCAGCAGCATGCAACCCACATCGTCTGAAGCTTTCTTT.